The text below deals with one T cell receptor beta chain. Its antigen is unknown. The CDR3 runs to 14 residues. With 3 bases removed from V and 0 bases from J, the gap between germline ends came to 9 bases. The V gene's germline CDR1 is SGHTA and CDR2 FQGNSA. A single record per CDR3 protein comes from TCRdb applying MiXCR to the RACE reads. The sample carries about 98,000 distinct CDR3 sequences, 10% to 12% recorded once. This sample was taken from a study of human T cells and chemical hapten exposure. About the study: Upper-back patches of 0.01% DPC were read at 6 days.

Broader study findings: While controls formed fewer of them, expanded TCRs formed significantly more large CDR3 similarity clusters.

Sample time point: pre-sensitization, week 0. Treatment meaning: therapeutic diphenylcyclopropenone sensitization with weekly scalp DPC. The chain combines TRBV7-2 with TRBJ2-7; unclear D gene. The TCR comes from a woman in her fifties or sixties with alopecia areata. Some clones in this sample may be carry-over from other donors' samples. Sequenced here: whole blood, sampled in connection with sensitization to the hapten diphenylcyclopropenone (DPC). CDR3 bases: TGTGCCAGCAGCTTCAATGGAGACTCCTACGAGCAGTACTTC. It yields the protein CASSFNGDSYEQYF. Based on the CDR3 plus reference TRBV7-2 and TRBJ2-7, the full variable domain is GAGVSQSPSNKVTEKGKDVELRCDPISGHTALYWYRQSLGQGLEFLIYFQGNSAPDKSGLPSDRFSAERTGGSVSTLTIQRTQQEDSAVYLCASSFNGDSYEQYFGPGTRLTVT.